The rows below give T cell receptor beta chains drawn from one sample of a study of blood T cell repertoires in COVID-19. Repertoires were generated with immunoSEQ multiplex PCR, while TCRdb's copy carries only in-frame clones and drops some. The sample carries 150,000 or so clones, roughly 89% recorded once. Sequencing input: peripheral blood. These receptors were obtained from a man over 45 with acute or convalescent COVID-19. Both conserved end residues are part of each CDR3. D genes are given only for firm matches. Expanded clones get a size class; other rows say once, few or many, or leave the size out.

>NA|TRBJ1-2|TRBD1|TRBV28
CASRSTGGRGYTF
TGTGCCAGCAGATCGACAGGGGGCCGGGGCTACACCTTC
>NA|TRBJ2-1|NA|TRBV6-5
CASSPWRNSYNEQFF
TGTGCCAGCAGCCCCTGGCGGAACTCCTACAATGAGCAGTTCTTC
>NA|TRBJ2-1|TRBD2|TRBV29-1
CSVEGSSGRSYNEQFF
TGCAGCGTTGAAGGGAGTAGCGGGAGGTCCTACAATGAGCAGTTCTTC
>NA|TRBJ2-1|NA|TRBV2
CASSEFRGRNEQFF
TGTGCCAGCAGTGAATTCAGAGGGCGCAATGAGCAGTTCTTC
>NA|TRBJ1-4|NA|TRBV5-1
CASSRGGVGEKLFF
TGCGCCAGCAGTAGGGGAGGGGTTGGTGAAAAACTGTTTTTT
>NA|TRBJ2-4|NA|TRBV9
CASSPQNQGKNIQYF
TGTGCCAGCAGCCCCCAGAATCAGGGCAAAAACATTCAGTACTTC
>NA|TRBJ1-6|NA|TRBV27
CASKGRRESSYNSPLHF
TGTGCCAGCAAGGGGCGACGGGAGAGCTCCTATAATTCACCCCTCCACTTT
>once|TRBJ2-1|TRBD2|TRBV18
CASSPQTSGGQYNEQFF
TGTGCCAGCTCACCACAGACTAGCGGGGGGCAATACAATGAGCAGTTCTTC
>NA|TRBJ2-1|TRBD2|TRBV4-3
CASSQELSGGGYNEQFF
TGCGCCAGCAGCCAAGAGCTCTCCGGGGGGGGGTACAATGAGCAGTTCTTC
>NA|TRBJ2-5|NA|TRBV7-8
CASSLFLGEGAQYF
TGTGCCAGCAGCTTATTTCTAGGGGAGGGGGCCCAGTACTTC
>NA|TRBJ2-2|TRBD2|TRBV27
CASSLRGSTGELFF
TGTGCCAGCAGTTTACGCGGGAGCACCGGGGAGCTGTTTTTT
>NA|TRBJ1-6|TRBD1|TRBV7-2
CASSLQDRGISPLHF
TGTGCCAGCAGCCTACAAGACAGGGGGATTTCACCCCTCCACTTT
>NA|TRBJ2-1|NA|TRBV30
CAWSVWTDNEQFF
TGTGCCTGGAGTGTCTGGACAGACAATGAGCAGTTCTTC
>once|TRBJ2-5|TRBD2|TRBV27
CASSLLLAPNGETQYF
TGTGCCAGCAGTTTATTACTAGCGCCCAACGGGGAGACCCAGTACTTC
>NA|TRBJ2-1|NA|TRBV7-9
CASSLAAINEQFF
TGTGCCAGCAGCTTAGCGGCAATCAATGAGCAGTTCTTC
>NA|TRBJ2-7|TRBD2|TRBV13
CASSLGAGATYEQYF
TGTGCCAGCAGCTTAGGTGCGGGAGCGACCTACGAGCAGTACTTC
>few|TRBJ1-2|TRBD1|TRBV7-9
CASTRGEFSYGYTF
TGTGCCAGCACCAGGGGGGAATTCAGCTATGGCTACACCTTC
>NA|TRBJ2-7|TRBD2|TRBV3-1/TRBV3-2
CASSQLAGYEQYF
TGTGCCAGCAGCCAATTAGCGGGCTACGAGCAGTACTTC
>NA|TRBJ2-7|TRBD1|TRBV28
CASSLNRGLHEQYF
TGTGCCAGCAGTTTAAACAGGGGGCTGCACGAGCAGTACTTC
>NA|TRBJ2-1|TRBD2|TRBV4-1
CASRGGSSYNEQFF
TGCGCCAGCAGGGGCGGGAGCTCCTACAATGAGCAGTTCTTC
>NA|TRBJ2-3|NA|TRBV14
CASSQDSLGTDTQYF
TGTGCCAGCAGCCAAGATAGCCTCGGCACAGATACGCAGTATTTT
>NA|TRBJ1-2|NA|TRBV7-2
CASRLSRPSGRGYTF
TGTGCCAGCAGACTGTCTAGACCATCGGGTCGGGGCTACACCTTC
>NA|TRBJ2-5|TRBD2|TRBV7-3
CASSLMGLAGAETQYF
TGTGCCAGCAGCTTAATGGGACTAGCGGGGGCTGAGACCCAGTACTTC
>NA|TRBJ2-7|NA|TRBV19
CASSIGRAYEQYF
TGTGCCAGTAGTATTGGCAGGGCCTACGAGCAGTACTTC
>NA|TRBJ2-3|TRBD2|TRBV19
CASRLRASGSRTDTQYF
TGTGCCAGTAGGTTACGGGCTAGCGGGAGCAGAACAGATACGCAGTATTTT
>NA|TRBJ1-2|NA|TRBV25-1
CASSDRWTETSYGYTF
TGTGCCAGCAGTGACCGGTGGACAGAAACATCCTATGGCTACACCTTC
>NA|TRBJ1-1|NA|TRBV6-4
CASSNSIGDSAFF
TGTGCCAGCAGTAACTCAATAGGGGACTCAGCTTTCTTT
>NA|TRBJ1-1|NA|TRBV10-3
CAISEKQENTEAFF
TGTGCCATCAGTGAGAAACAGGAGAACACTGAAGCTTTCTTT
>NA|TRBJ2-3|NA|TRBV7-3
CASSLGGLDTQYF
TGTGCCAGCAGCTTAGGAGGTCTCGATACGCAGTATTTT
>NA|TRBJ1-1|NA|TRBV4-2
CASSLHPQGLFDTEAFF
TGTGCCAGCAGCCTACATCCACAGGGATTGTTTGACACTGAAGCTTTCTTT
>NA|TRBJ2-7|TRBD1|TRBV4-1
CASSPDRGPYEQYF
TGCGCCAGCAGCCCGGACAGGGGGCCGTACGAGCAGTACTTC